Listed here are 27 T cell receptor beta chains from one sample, sequenced in a study of T-cell memory formation after mild COVID-19. TCRdb ran MiXCR on the 5' RACE reads and lists one entry per CDR3 protein. The data contain more than 110,000 distinct CDR3 sequences, 11% to 15% of them singletons. Sequencing used PBMCs or a T cell subset sorted from them (not recorded which). These receptors were obtained from an adult woman who had mild COVID-19 (a few samples of this study predate the infection). Cell type and time point are not known.

This chain connects TRBV7-9 to TRBJ2-3, with D uncertain. The germline V gene has CDR1 SEHNR and CDR2 FQNEAQ (reference sequence). The CDR3 sequence is 17 residues long. V gave up 4 bases and J gave up 6 bases, with 23 bases separating them. The CDR3 coding sequence is TGTGCCAGCAGCTCGCCTAGAGAAGGTCCCCGAAGGGATACGCAGTATTTT. Translating gives CASSSPREGPRRDTQYF.

The rearrangement links TRBV7-9 to TRBJ1-3; no reliable D call. Germline V lookup: CDR1 SEHNR, CDR2 FQNEAQ (reference sequence). Deletions cut 4 bases from V and 0 bases from J, with 13 bases between. The CDR3 is 16 residues long. The CDR3 coding sequence is TGTGCCAGCAGCTCCGGGTGGGCAGGCTCTGGAAACACCATATATTTT. It specifies CASSSGWAGSGNTIYF.

This chain links TRBV5-1 with TRBJ2-1, with D tentatively TRBD2 (6 bases). Germline V lookup: CDR1 SGHRS, CDR2 YFSETQ. There are 13 residues in the CDR3. V lost 4 bases, J lost 5 bases, and 10 bases lay in between. This chain's CDR3 is CASSPGTHNEQFF. Written as DNA, the CDR3 is TGCGCCAGCAGCCCTGGGACTCACAATGAGCAGTTCTTC.

This chain connects TRBV7-8 to TRBJ2-5; D unclear. Per germline, CDR1 SGHVS and CDR2 FQNEAQ. The CDR3 runs to 11 residues. V was shortened by 4 bases and J by 5 bases, with 5 bases between the two germline ends. This CDR3 reads CASSYAETQYF. The CDR3 bases are TGTGCCAGCAGCTACGCGGAGACCCAGTACTTC.

As regards this clonotype: A much larger clonotype is one base distant, so this may be a read error. The chain joins TRBV5-1 to TRBJ2-3; 14 positions agree with TRBD2. CDR1 is SGHRS and CDR2 is YFSETQ in the germline V gene. The V gene end was trimmed by 8 bases and the J gene end by 5 bases; junction bases not matched to a gene: 10. This CDR3 has 16 amino acids. The DNA of the CDR3 is TGCGCCAGAAGCAAGGGACTAGCGGGAGTTGTAGATACGCAGTATTTT. Its protein is CARSKGLAGVVDTQYF.

This clonotype was found a few times. The V and J genes are TRBV5-1 and TRBJ1-2, with D maybe TRBD1 (5 bases). The V end lost 0 bases, the J end lost 0 bases, and 12 bases lay between the germline ends. The CDR3 runs 16 residues. CDR1 is SGHRS, CDR2 YFSETQ, per germline. The chain's CDR3 is CASSLAGDLANYGYTF. The CDR3 DNA is TGCGCCAGCAGCTTGGCCGGGGACCTAGCTAACTATGGCTACACCTTC.

V is TRBV9 and J is TRBJ1-3; D unresolved. Germline V gives CDR1 SGDLS, CDR2 YYNGEE. The V end was cut by 0 bases, the J end by 4 bases, with 11 bases between. The CDR3 loop spans 15 amino acids. CDR3 nucleotides: TGTGCCAGCAGCGTAGACGGAAAATTAGGAAACACCATATATTTT. Amino acid sequence: CASSVDGKLGNTIYF. Based on the CDR3 plus reference TRBV9 and TRBJ1-3, the full variable domain is DSGVTQTPKHLITATGQRVTLRCSPRSGDLSVYWYQQSLDQGLQFLIQYYNGEERAKGNILERFSAQQFPDLHSELNLSSLELGDSALYFCASSVDGKLGNTIYFGEGSWLTVV.

This clonotype was seen a handful of times. This chain links TRBV12-3 or TRBV12-4 with TRBJ1-1; no reliable D call. The CDR3 extends over 17 amino acids. Trimming left V 3 bases short and J 0 bases short, with 17 bases between. CDR3 DNA sequence: TGTGCCAGCAGTTTCTCTCCCGGGAGTCAGATGAACACTGAAGCTTTCTTT. Translating it yields CASSFSPGSQMNTEAFF.

This clonotype has only a few counts. This chain connects TRBV4-1 to TRBJ1-1, with no clear D. CDR1 and CDR2 from the germline V gene are MGHRA and YSYEKL. This CDR3 is built from 15 residues. V lost 2 bases to trimming and J lost 6 bases, with 16 bases between them. The CDR3 loop reads CASSQTDVFESEAFF. CDR3 coding DNA: TGCGCCAGCAGCCAAACTGATGTGTTTGAATCTGAAGCTTTCTTT.

The table lists this clonotype with a few counts. J is TRBJ2-3 and V is TRBV24-1; no clear D. This CDR3 spans 17 amino acids. Trimming left V 1 base short and J 4 bases short, with 17 bases between. The V gene's germline CDR1 is KGHDR and CDR2 SFDVKD. For the CDR3, the DNA is TGTGCCACCAGTGATTTTAGAGCTACGGCGACCCCAGATACGCAGTATTTT. Residues: CATSDFRATATPDTQYF.

The chain joins TRBV5-4 to TRBJ2-1, with D possibly TRBD2 on 6 matching bases. The CDR3 is 13 residues long. Germline-derived CDR1 and CDR2 are SGHNT and YYREEE (reference sequence). The V end lost 4 bases, the J end lost 8 bases, and 13 bases lay between the germline ends. CDR3 nucleotide sequence: TGTGCCAGCAGCCCCGGGAGTTACGATGAGCAGTTCTTC. It encodes CASSPGSYDEQFF.

This chain uses TRBV5-6 with TRBJ1-2; no clear D. The CDR3 is 15 amino acids. Germline loops: CDR1 SGHDT, CDR2 YYEEEE. V was shortened by 4 bases and J by 5 bases, with 18 bases between the two germline ends. The CDR3: CASSPTQSSLYGYTF. For the CDR3, the DNA is TGTGCCAGCAGCCCAACGCAGAGTTCCCTTTATGGCTACACCTTC.

This clonotype was detected a few times. The J gene is TRBJ2-2, the V gene TRBV24-1, with D possibly being TRBD2 (5 bases). V gave up 7 bases and J gave up 3 bases, with 8 bases separating them. The CDR3 runs 13 residues. The V gene's germline CDR1 is KGHDR and CDR2 SFDVKD. The CDR3 nucleotides are TGTGCCACCAGCGAGAGGGACACCGGGGAGCTGTTTTTT. Protein: CATSERDTGELFF.

The DNA for the CDR3 is TGCGCCAGCAGCCAAGATAATTTTAACTTAGGGGAGCAGTACTTC. It specifies CASSQDNFNLGEQYF. The chain links TRBV4-3 to TRBJ2-7; D ambiguous. This CDR3 region has 15 residues. Per germline, CDR1 LGHNA and CDR2 YSLEER. The V and J ends lost 0 bases and 7 bases respectively, with 16 bases between them.

This clonotype was seen at least ten times. The rearrangement links TRBV5-4 to TRBJ1-2, with 8 bases identical to TRBD1. With 0 bases clipped from V and 3 bases from J, the junction kept 4 bases outside the gene matches. Germline CDR1 is SGHNT and CDR2 is YYREEE (reference sequence). The CDR3 sequence is 15 residues long. The CDR3 DNA reads TGTGCCAGCAGCTTGGTGACAGGGGTTGACTATGGCTACACCTTC. It codes for CASSLVTGVDYGYTF.

The chain links TRBV30 to TRBJ1-2; D uncertain. Germline V gives CDR1 GTSNPN, CDR2 SVGIG (reference sequence). The CDR3 is 14 amino acids. Trimming removed 2 bases from V and 4 bases from J, with 14 bases in between. The CDR3 nucleotides are TGTGCCTGGAGTTCTCTGGGATACGGCTATGGCTACACCTTC. This codes for CAWSSLGYGYGYTF.

This clonotype has a handful of counts. DNA for the CDR3: TGTGCTTTGCGCGGCGCGCCCTACGAGCAGTACTTC. It is translated as CALRGAPYEQYF. V gene TRBV11-3 combines with J gene TRBJ2-7; no reliable D call. The CDR3 extends over 12 amino acids. Germline CDR1 SGHNT, CDR2 YENEEA.

This clonotype was seen repeatedly, ten times or more. The rearrangement joins TRBV6-5 to TRBJ1-1; no reliable D call. CDR1 and CDR2 (germline): MNHEY, SVGAGI. The CDR3 sequence is 15 residues long. V shed 2 bases and J shed 0 bases, with 10 bases lying between them. This chain's CDR3 is CASSYRSYMNTEAFF. In DNA form, the CDR3 reads TGTGCCAGCAGTTACAGGAGCTACATGAACACTGAAGCTTTCTTT.

In this sample, this clonotype turned up a few times. V gene TRBV5-1 combines with J gene TRBJ2-7, with D maybe TRBD2 (5 bases). Trimming pared 3 bases from V and 4 bases from J, leaving 26 bases between. The CDR3 sequence is 18 residues long. CDR1 is SGHRS, CDR2 YFSETQ, per germline. In DNA, the CDR3 is TGCGCCAGCAGCTCACGGTCGGGAAGCGACCTCACCCCGTACGAGCAGTACTTC. It is translated as CASSSRSGSDLTPYEQYF.

This clonotype appeared a few times. The CDR3 nucleotides read TGCAGTGTGGAGGGGTTCTCCTACGAGCAGTACTTC. It translates to CSVEGFSYEQYF. The chain is built from TRBV20-1 and TRBJ2-7, with D perhaps matching TRBD2 (6 bases). V was shortened by 7 bases and J by 0 bases, with 10 bases between the two germline ends. The CDR3 is made up of 12 amino acids. The germline V gene encodes CDR1 DFQATT and CDR2 SNEGSKA (reference sequence).

This clonotype has more than one count but fewer than ten. The V and J genes are TRBV5-1 and TRBJ2-7, with D perhaps matching TRBD1 (6 bases). Per germline, CDR1 SGHRS and CDR2 YFSETQ. The CDR3 length is 15 residues. The V end was cut by 2 bases, the J end by 0 bases, with 12 bases between. The CDR3 coding sequence is TGCGCCAGCAGCTTAAGTTGGGGGCCCTCCTACGAGCAGTACTTC. The encoded protein is CASSLSWGPSYEQYF.

The chain recombines TRBV6-5 with TRBJ1-1, with a tentative D call TRBD1 (5 bases). V was clipped by 5 bases and J by 2 bases, with 9 bases between them. Germline values: CDR1 MNHEY, CDR2 SVGAGI. The CDR3 runs to 13 residues. The CDR3 is CASSHDSNTEAFF. The CDR3 DNA reads as TGTGCCAGCAGTCACGACAGTAACACTGAAGCTTTCTTT.

This clonotype was found a few times. This chain links TRBV23-1 with TRBJ2-5, with TRBD1 matching over 7 bases. TRBV23-1 is annotated as an ORF whose role is uncertain. The CDR3 has 15 residues. The V segment lost 0 bases and the J segment 5 bases; nucleotides outside the gene matches: 6. The CDR3 sequence: CASSQSQRQGETQYF. The CDR3, as DNA: TGCGCCAGCAGTCAATCGCAGCGACAGGGCGAGACCCAGTACTTC.

Here the CDR3 reads CATSDSGSRQFF. The CDR3 DNA follows: TGTGCCACCAGTGATTCCGGAAGTCGGCAGTTCTTC. The J gene is TRBJ2-1, the V gene TRBV24-1, with D hard to call. Trimming left V 2 bases short and J 12 bases short, with 10 bases between. From germline, CDR1 is KGHDR and CDR2 SFDVKD. This CDR3 has 12 residues.

The genes are TRBV13 and TRBJ2-2; a possible D gene is TRBD1 (6 bases). Germline CDR1 reads PRHDT; CDR2 reads FYEKMQ (reference sequence). V gave up 4 bases and J gave up 2 bases, with 11 bases separating them. This CDR3 region has 15 residues. CDR3 nucleotide sequence: TGTGCCAGCAGCTCCCGGACAGCAAACACCGGGGAGCTGTTTTTT. Translating it yields CASSSRTANTGELFF.

Many counts were recorded for this clonotype. The chain carries TRBV4-3 and TRBJ1-5; D is unresolved. The V gene's germline CDR1 is LGHNA and CDR2 YSLEER. Between the trimmed V and J ends, which lost 2 bases and 6 bases, there was a span of 11 bases. The CDR3 is made up of 14 amino acids. CDR3 DNA sequence: TGCGCCAGCAGCCAAACTGAGGGCAGTCAGCCCCAGCATTTT. It translates to CASSQTEGSQPQHF.

V gene TRBV27 combines with J gene TRBJ2-2; 7 bases are a match to TRBD1. The CDR3 spans 15 residues. Germline V gene lookup returns CDR1 MNHEY and CDR2 SMNVEV (reference sequence). The junction had 9 bases not matched to a gene; V was cut back by 4 bases and J by 7 bases. For the CDR3, the DNA is TGTGCCAGCAGTTGGGTACAGGGGATGATCGGGGAGCTGTTTTTT. It yields the protein CASSWVQGMIGELFF.